This T cell receptor (beta chain) comes out of a study of CD8+ T cells in alopecia areata. The CDR3 totals 14 residues. Of note for this clone: Its antigen is not identified.

Treatment here: oral pan-JAK inhibitor, 5-10 mg twice daily. Study-level results: The study found TCR sharing across patients less clear than in mice, possibly for HLA reasons.

TCR sequencing used cDNA made by reverse transcription of extracted RNA. The protocol was immunoSEQ multiplex PCR, while the TCRdb copy is restricted to in-frame clones and leaves out a portion. In the table there are approximately 200,000 clones, more than 45% of which are singletons. The sample consisted of CD4+ T cells sorted from blood, taken at week 24, from a patient treated with tofacitinib. V usage is TRBV1 and J usage is TRBJ2-1; whether TRBD2, the table's D call, matches the DNA was not checked. TRBV1 is classified as a pseudogene. The clonotype comes from a human donor with alopecia areata. The CDR3 DNA reads TGCACCATCCTAAGGGGAGGCTCCTACAATGAGCAGTTCTTC. Residues: CTILRGGSYNEQFF.